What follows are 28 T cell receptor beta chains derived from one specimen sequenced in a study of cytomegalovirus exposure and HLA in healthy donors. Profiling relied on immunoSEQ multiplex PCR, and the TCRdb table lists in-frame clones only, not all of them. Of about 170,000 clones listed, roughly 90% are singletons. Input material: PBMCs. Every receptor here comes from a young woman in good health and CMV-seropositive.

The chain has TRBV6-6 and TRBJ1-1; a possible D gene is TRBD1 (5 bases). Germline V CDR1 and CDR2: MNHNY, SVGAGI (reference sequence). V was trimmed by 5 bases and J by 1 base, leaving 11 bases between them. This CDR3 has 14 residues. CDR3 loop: CASSDGHTNTEAFF. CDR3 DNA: TGTGCCAGCAGTGACGGACACACGAACACTGAAGCTTTCTTT.

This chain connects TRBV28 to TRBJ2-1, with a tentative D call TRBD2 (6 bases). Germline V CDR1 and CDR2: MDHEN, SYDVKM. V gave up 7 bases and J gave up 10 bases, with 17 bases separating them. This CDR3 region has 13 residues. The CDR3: CASKLGTLGEQFF. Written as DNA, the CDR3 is TGTGCCAGCAAGCTAGGGACTCTCGGGGAGCAGTTCTTC.

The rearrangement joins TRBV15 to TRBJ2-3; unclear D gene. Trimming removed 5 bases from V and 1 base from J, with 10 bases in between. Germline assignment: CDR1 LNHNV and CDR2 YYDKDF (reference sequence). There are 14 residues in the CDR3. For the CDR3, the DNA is TGTGCCACCAGCTCCGGAGATCGCACAGATACGCAGTATTTT. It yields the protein CATSSGDRTDTQYF.

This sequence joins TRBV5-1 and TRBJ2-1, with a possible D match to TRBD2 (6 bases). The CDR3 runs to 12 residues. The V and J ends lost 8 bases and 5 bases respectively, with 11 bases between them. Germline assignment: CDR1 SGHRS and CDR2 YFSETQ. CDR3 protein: CASRTIHNEQFF. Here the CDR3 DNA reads TGCGCCAGTCGGACTATCCACAATGAGCAGTTCTTC.

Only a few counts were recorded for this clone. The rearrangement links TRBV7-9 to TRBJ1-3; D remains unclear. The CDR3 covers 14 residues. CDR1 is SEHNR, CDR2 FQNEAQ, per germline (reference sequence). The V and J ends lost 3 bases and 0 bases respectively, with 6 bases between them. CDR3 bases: TGTGCCAGCAGCTTGGGCTACTCTGGAAACACCATATATTTT. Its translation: CASSLGYSGNTIYF.

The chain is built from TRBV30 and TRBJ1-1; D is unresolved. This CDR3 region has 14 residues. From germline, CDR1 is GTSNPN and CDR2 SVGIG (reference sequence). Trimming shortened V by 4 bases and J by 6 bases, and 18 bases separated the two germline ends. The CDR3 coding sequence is TGTGCCTGGACCCTCGGGGTAATAAGGGCTGAAGCTTTCTTT. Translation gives CAWTLGVIRAEAFF.

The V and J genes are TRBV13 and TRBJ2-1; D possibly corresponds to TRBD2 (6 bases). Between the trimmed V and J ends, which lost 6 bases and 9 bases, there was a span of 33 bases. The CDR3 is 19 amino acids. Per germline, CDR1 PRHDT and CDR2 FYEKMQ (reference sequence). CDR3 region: CASSRRGGRGNPTTSEQFF. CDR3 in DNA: TGTGCCAGCAGTCGCCGTGGTGGGCGGGGAAATCCGACGACCAGTGAGCAGTTCTTC.

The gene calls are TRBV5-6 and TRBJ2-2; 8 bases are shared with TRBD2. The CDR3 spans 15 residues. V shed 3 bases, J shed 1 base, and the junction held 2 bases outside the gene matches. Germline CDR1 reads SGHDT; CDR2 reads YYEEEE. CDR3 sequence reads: CASSSSGWNTGELFF. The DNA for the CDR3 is TGTGCCAGCAGCTCTAGCGGGTGGAACACCGGGGAGCTGTTTTTT.

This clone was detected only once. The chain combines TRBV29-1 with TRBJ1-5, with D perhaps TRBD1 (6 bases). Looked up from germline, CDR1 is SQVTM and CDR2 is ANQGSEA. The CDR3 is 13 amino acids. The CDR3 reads CRGRGAGNQPQHF. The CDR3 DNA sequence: TGCAGGGGGAGGGGGGCTGGCAATCAGCCCCAGCATTTT.

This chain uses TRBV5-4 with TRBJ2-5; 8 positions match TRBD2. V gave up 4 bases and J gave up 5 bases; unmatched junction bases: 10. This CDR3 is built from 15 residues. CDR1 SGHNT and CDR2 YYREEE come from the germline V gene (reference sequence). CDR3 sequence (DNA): TGTGCCAGCAGCGGCCCAGCGGGAGTGGGGGAGACCCAGTACTTC. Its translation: CASSGPAGVGETQYF.

The CDR3: CASSLWGSGSNEQFF. The DNA for the CDR3 is TGTGCCAGCAGCTTATGGGGTAGCGGGAGTAATGAGCAGTTCTTC. The V call is TRBV7-9, the J call TRBJ2-1; TRBD2 aligns across 9 bases. With V trimmed by 2 bases and J by 7 bases, 6 bases remained unmatched. Germline lookup yields CDR1 SEHNR and CDR2 FQNEAQ (reference sequence). The CDR3 has 15 residues.

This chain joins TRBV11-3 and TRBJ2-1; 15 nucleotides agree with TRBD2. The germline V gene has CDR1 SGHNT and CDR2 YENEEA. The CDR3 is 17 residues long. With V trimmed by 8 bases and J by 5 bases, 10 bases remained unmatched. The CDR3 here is CASVSPGLAGGNNEQFF. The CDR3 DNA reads TGTGCCAGCGTGTCTCCGGGACTAGCGGGAGGAAACAATGAGCAGTTCTTC.

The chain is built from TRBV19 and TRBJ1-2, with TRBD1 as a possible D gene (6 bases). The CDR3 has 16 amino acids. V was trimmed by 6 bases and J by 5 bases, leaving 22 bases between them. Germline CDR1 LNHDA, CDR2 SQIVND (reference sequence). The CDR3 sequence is CASRRVQGRRGYGYTF. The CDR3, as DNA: TGTGCCAGTAGGAGGGTACAGGGCCGTAGGGGGTATGGCTACACCTTC.

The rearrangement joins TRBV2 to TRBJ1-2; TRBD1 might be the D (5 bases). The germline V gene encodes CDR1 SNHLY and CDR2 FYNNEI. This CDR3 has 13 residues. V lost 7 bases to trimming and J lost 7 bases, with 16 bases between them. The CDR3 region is CASTQGSGGGYTF. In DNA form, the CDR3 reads TGTGCCAGCACCCAGGGATCGGGCGGTGGCTACACCTTC.

The CDR3 reads CASSQDGAGSASVTYNEQFF. The CDR3 DNA reads as TGCGCCAGCAGCCAAGATGGAGCGGGTTCGGCTAGCGTTACCTACAATGAGCAGTTCTTC. The chain recombines TRBV4-3 with TRBJ2-1; TRBD2 is a possible D gene (6 bases). Trimming stripped 0 bases from V and 2 bases from J, with 23 bases between. The CDR3 runs 20 residues. Germline CDR1 is LGHNA and CDR2 is YSLEER.

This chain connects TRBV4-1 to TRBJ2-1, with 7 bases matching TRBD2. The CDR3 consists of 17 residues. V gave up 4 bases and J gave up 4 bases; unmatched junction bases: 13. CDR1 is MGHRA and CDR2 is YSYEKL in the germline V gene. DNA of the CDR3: TGCGCCAGCAGCCTCCTTGGAGGTCTAGCGGCATACAATGAGCAGTTCTTC. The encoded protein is CASSLLGGLAAYNEQFF.

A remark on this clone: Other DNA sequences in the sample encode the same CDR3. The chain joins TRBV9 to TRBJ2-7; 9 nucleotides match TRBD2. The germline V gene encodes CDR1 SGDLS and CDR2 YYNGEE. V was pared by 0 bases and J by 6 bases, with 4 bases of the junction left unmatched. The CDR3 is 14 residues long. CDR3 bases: TGTGCCAGCAGCGTAGTACCAGCGGGAGGCGAGCAGTACTTC. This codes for CASSVVPAGGEQYF.

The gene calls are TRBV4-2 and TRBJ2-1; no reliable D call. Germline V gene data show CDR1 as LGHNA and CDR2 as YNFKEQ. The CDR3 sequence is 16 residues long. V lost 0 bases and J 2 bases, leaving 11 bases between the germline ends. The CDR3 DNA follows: TGTGCCAGCAGCCAAGATCTTGCGGCGCCCTACAATGAGCAGTTCTTC. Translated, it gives CASSQDLAAPYNEQFF.

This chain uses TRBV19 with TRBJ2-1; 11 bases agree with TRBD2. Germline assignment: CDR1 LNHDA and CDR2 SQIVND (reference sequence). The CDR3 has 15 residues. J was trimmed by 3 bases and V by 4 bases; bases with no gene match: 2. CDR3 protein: CASSTGTSGYNEQFF. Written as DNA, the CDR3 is TGTGCCAGTAGTACCGGGACTAGCGGCTACAATGAGCAGTTCTTC.

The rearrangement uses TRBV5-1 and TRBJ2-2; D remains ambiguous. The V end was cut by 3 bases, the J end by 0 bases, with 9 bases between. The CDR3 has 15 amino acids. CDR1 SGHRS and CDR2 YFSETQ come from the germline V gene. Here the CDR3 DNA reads TGCGCCAGCAGCTCTCCTTCGGCGAACACCGGGGAGCTGTTTTTT. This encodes CASSSPSANTGELFF.

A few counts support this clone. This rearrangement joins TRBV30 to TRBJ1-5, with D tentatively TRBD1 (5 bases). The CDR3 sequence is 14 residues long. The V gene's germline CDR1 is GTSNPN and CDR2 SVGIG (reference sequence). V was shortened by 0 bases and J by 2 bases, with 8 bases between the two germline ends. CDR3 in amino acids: CAWSVPRGNQPQHF. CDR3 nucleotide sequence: TGTGCCTGGAGTGTCCCCAGGGGCAATCAGCCCCAGCATTTT.

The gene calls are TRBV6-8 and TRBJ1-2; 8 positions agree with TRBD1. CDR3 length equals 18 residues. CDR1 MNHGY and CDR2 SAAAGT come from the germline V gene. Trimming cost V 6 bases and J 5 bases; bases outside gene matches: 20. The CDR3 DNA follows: TGTGCCAGCAGCCCTCGGCACTGGGGGGCAGGGGGCAGGTATGGCTACACCTTC. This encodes CASSPRHWGAGGRYGYTF.

CDR3 residues: CASSYSERQTYEQYF. CDR3 nucleotides: TGTGCCAGCAGTTACAGTGAGCGGCAAACCTACGAGCAGTACTTC. The gene calls are TRBV6-5 and TRBJ2-7, with D tentatively TRBD2 (5 bases). The V end lost 2 bases, the J end lost 2 bases, and 13 bases lay between the germline ends. Germline values: CDR1 MNHEY, CDR2 SVGAGI. This CDR3 has 15 amino acids.

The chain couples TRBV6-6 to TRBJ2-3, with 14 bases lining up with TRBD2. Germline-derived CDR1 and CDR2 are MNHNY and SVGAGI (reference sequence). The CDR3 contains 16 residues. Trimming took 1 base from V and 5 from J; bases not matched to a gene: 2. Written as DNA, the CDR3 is TGTGCCAGCAGTTACTGGGGGACTAGCGGGAGAGATACGCAGTATTTT. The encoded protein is CASSYWGTSGRDTQYF.

The CDR3 sequence is CASSLGGAGRNEQFF. The CDR3, as DNA: TGTGCCAGCAGCTTAGGGGGAGCTGGTAGGAATGAGCAGTTCTTC. V and J are TRBV11-3 and TRBJ2-1, with D tentatively TRBD2 (5 bases). The germline V gene has CDR1 SGHNT and CDR2 YENEEA. With 1 base removed from V and 7 bases from J, the gap between germline ends came to 14 bases. The CDR3 has 15 amino acids. Looking up the rest from reference TRBV11-3 and TRBJ2-1 gives the full variable domain: EAGVVQSPRYKIIEKKQPVAFWCNPISGHNTLYWYLQNLGQGPELLIRYENEEAVDDSQLPKDRFSAERLKGVDSTLKIQPAELGDSAVYLCASSLGGAGRNEQFFGPGTRLTVL.

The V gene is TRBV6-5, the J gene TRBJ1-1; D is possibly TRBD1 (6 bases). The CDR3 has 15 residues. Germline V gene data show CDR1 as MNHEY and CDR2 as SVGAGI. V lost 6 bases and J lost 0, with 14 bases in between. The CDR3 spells CASSTDRNMNTEAFF. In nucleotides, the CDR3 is TGTGCCAGCAGCACCGACAGGAACATGAACACTGAAGCTTTCTTT.

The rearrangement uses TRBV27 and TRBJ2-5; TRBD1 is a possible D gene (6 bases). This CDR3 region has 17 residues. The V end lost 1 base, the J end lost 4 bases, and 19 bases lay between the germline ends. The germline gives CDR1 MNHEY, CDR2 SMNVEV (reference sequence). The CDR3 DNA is TGTGCCAGCAGTTTATTGGGGGCAGGGGAAAAAGGAGAGACCCAGTACTTC. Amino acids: CASSLLGAGEKGETQYF.

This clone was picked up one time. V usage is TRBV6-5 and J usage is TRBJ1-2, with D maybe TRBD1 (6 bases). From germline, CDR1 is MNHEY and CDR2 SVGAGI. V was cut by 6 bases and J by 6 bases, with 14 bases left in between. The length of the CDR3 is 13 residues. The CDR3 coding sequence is TGTGCCAGCAGCCTCATGACAGGAGATGGCTACACCTTC. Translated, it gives CASSLMTGDGYTF.